This T cell receptor beta chain was sequenced for a study of blood T cell repertoires in COVID-19. About the study: Donors in the United States, Italy and Spain gave samples during acute or convalescent COVID-19. The analysed material was cDNA or gDNA that came from T cells, B-cell-depleted T cells, or PBMCs.

The CDR3 is made up of 16 amino acids. Trimming shortened V by 4 bases and J by 1 base, and 16 bases separated the two germline ends. The germline V gene has CDR1 MNHEY and CDR2 SVGAGI. The protocol was immunoSEQ multiplex PCR, while the TCRdb copy is restricted to in-frame clones and leaves out a portion. The sample shows some 260,000 clones, around nine tenths of them seen only once. The source of this sequence is a woman aged 18-29 years who had recovered from COVID-19. The rearrangement joins TRBV6-5 to TRBJ1-1; weak D call: TRBD1 (5 bases). The sample taken for sequencing was PBMCs or T cells enriched from blood (not recorded which). CDR3 sequence: CASSSPGGGTNTEAFF. The DNA of the CDR3 is TGTGCCAGCAGTTCACCTGGGGGGGGGACGAACACTGAAGCTTTCTTT.